The TCR beta chain described here comes from a study of post-analysis software for immune sequencing data. Regarding the study as a whole: Normalized Chao1 diversity was significantly lower in multiple sclerosis patients than in controls. Comparison of patients with controls showed about 5 TRBV segments more frequent in patients, TRBV5-6, TRBV5-1 and TRBV20-1 among them. Same-batch preparations were strongly co-clustered by F measure.

This CDR3 region has 12 residues. The junction had 8 bases not matched to a gene; V was cut back by 6 bases and J by 11 bases. Germline CDR1 is MDHEN and CDR2 is SYDVKM. As regards this clonotype: What it binds is unknown.

Every TCR beta cDNA library bore unique molecular identifiers. Hundreds of thousands of cDNA molecules came from about 1 to 10 million T cells. TCRdb reanalysed the PCR reads using MiXCR and keeps one entry per CDR3 protein. The sample gives roughly 700,000 distinct CDR3 sequences, roughly 27% of which show up once; around 0.55% is in the top ten. The chain has TRBV28 and TRBJ2-3; TRBD1 matches at 7 bases. This sequence was found in a girl aged 5-17 years with multiple sclerosis. What was sequenced was blood. CDR3 DNA sequence: TGTGCCAGCAGCACGGACAGGCCCAAGCAGTATTTT. Translation gives CASSTDRPKQYF.